A single sample is the source of the 10 T cell receptor beta chains below, sequenced in a study of OX40 agonist ivuxolimab in advanced cancers. The method was immunoSEQ multiplex PCR; TCRdb's version includes in-frame clones alone and lacks a portion of them. The data hold more than 60,000 clones, with roughly 84% observed a single time. The sequences come from CD4+ or CD8+ T cells sorted from blood, collected in a trial of the OX40 agonist ivuxolimab. These TCRs come from an adult with an advanced solid tumor such as melanoma, head and neck, liver or kidney cancer.

This clone was seen a handful of times. The V gene is TRBV15, the J gene TRBJ2-7, with a possible D match to TRBD1 (5 bases). V lost 3 bases and J 3 bases, leaving 12 bases between the germline ends. Germline V CDR1 and CDR2: LNHNV, YYDKDF (reference sequence). The CDR3 loop spans 14 amino acids. The CDR3 here is CATSSPGQGYEQYF. CDR3 bases: TGTGCCACCAGCAGCCCAGGCCAGGGCTACGAGCAGTACTTC.

J is TRBJ2-1 and V is TRBV6-6; D is undetermined. The CDR3 is 13 amino acids. CDR1 is MNHNY, CDR2 SVGAGI, per germline (reference sequence). V lost 0 bases and J lost 5, with 5 bases in between. The CDR3 sequence is CASSYSSNNEQFF. In DNA, the CDR3 is TGTGCCAGCAGTTACTCTAGTAACAATGAGCAGTTCTTC.

The rearrangement uses TRBV10-3 and TRBJ1-2; D is perhaps TRBD1 (5 bases). Per germline, CDR1 ENHRY and CDR2 SYGVKD. The CDR3 has 15 amino acids. Trimming shortened V by 2 bases and J by 0 bases, and 10 bases separated the two germline ends. The CDR3 DNA reads as TGTGCCATCAGTGAGCCAGGGAAAGCTAACTATGGCTACACCTTC. Translating it yields CAISEPGKANYGYTF.

The chain links TRBV7-2 to TRBJ1-1; D remains ambiguous. This CDR3 has 12 amino acids. V was trimmed by 2 bases and J by 8 bases, leaving 9 bases between them. CDR1 and CDR2 from the germline V gene are SGHTA and FQGNSA. The CDR3 DNA reads TGTGCCAGCAGCTTATTCTCCTACGAAGCTTTCTTT. Residues: CASSLFSYEAFF.

The chain couples TRBV5-1 to TRBJ2-7, with D unclear. Trimming pared 5 bases from V and 2 bases from J, leaving 14 bases between. CDR3 size: 14 residues. Germline assignment: CDR1 SGHRS and CDR2 YFSETQ. The CDR3 is CASRAKGGTYEQYF. In nucleotides, the CDR3 is TGCGCCAGCAGAGCTAAGGGTGGGACCTACGAGCAGTACTTC.

The rearrangement joins TRBV6-1 to TRBJ2-7; D remains unclear. Looked up from germline, CDR1 is MNHNS and CDR2 is SASEGT. V was trimmed by 6 bases and J by 4 bases, leaving 10 bases between them. This CDR3 is 12 amino acids long. The CDR3 DNA reads TGTGCCAGCAGCCCTGACCTTTACGAGCAGTACTTC. Amino acid sequence: CASSPDLYEQYF.

The J gene is TRBJ2-7, the V gene TRBV6-5, with 9 bases that match TRBD2. This CDR3 comprises 14 residues. With V trimmed by 6 bases and J by 2 bases, 5 bases remained unmatched. CDR1 and CDR2 (germline): MNHEY, SVGAGI. CDR3 sequence: CASSPSGGPYEQYF. CDR3 sequence (DNA): TGTGCCAGCAGCCCCAGCGGGGGGCCCTACGAGCAGTACTTC.

This clone was recorded a few times. The chain links TRBV5-4 to TRBJ1-1, with D possibly being TRBD1 (5 bases). Looked up from germline, CDR1 is SGHNT and CDR2 is YYREEE (reference sequence). The V end lost 0 bases, the J end lost 5 bases, and 20 bases lay between the germline ends. This CDR3 is 17 amino acids long. CDR3 DNA: TGTGCCAGCAGCTTGGGGCGAACGAGGGGAGCGGGGACTGAAGCTTTCTTT. Amino acids: CASSLGRTRGAGTEAFF.

The chain joins TRBV25-1 to TRBJ1-2; no firm D call. CDR1 and CDR2 (germline): MGHDK, SYGVNS. V was pared by 6 bases and J by 3 bases, with 17 bases between. The CDR3 sequence is 15 residues long. This chain's CDR3 is CASRDYSGSHYGYTF. In nucleotides, the CDR3 is TGTGCCAGCAGGGACTACTCCGGGAGCCACTATGGCTACACCTTC.

The rearrangement links TRBV6-5 to TRBJ1-1; a possible D gene is TRBD1 (5 bases). The V gene's germline CDR1 is MNHEY and CDR2 SVGAGI. CDR3 length equals 15 residues. The V and J ends lost 6 bases and 3 bases respectively, with 17 bases between them. The CDR3 is CASRSFSGFDTEAFF. DNA of the CDR3: TGTGCCAGCAGATCCTTTTCAGGGTTCGACACTGAAGCTTTCTTT.